This T cell receptor beta chain was retrieved from a study of T cell changes during pregnancy in multiple sclerosis. Clones were sequenced by immunoSEQ multiplex PCR, and TCRdb holds only the in-frame ones, with some missing. The table has tens of thousands of clones, approximately 90% seen once. This CDR3 region has 11 residues. Germline V gives CDR1 ENHRY, CDR2 SYGVKD. V lost 7 bases to trimming and J lost 4 bases, with 7 bases between them. V usage is TRBV10-3 and J usage is TRBJ2-5, with D possibly being TRBD1 (6 bases). This receptor was identified in a female donor in good health, enrolled as a control in a pregnancy study. Sequences were derived from peripheral blood, sampled in the first trimester of pregnancy. This CDR3 is CAIKQGETQYF. CDR3 coding DNA: TGTGCCATCAAACAGGGAGAGACCCAGTACTTC.